The clone carrying this T cell receptor (beta chain) was observed many times. Its antigen is currently unknown. Time point given: persistent/refractory GD, antithyroid drugs over 5 years with positive TRAb. Following extraction of RNA from PBMCs, that RNA was used to make the TCR library. Patients met American Thyroid Association criteria for Graves' disease. CDR1 and CDR2 from the germline V gene are LGHDT and YNNKEL (reference sequence). V was trimmed by 3 bases and J by 5 bases, leaving 16 bases between them. CDR3 length: 15 amino acids. These data are taken from a study of regulatory T cells in long-lasting Graves disease. Whole-study context: To qualify as persistent, Graves' disease required over 5 years of antithyroid drugs with positive TSH receptor antibodies. Study results and limitations: It was possible that the small sample size reduced accuracy. There was favoring of TRBV28, TRBJ1-2 and TRBJ2-5 in persistent disease.

Construction of TCR beta libraries relied on iRepertoire HTBI primers and on Arm-PCR targeting CDR3 regions. TCRdb re-analysed the multiplex PCR reads in MiXCR, keeping a single row per CDR3 protein. The sample yields 400,000 to 500,000 distinct CDR3 sequences, 21% seen once. The material sequenced was peripheral blood mononuclear cells (PBMCs), taken when the disease was refractory, from a patient treated with antithyroid drugs. The origin of this receptor is a female donor with Graves disease. The chain joins TRBV3-1 to TRBJ2-5; possible D gene TRBD2, 5 bases. CDR3 coding DNA: TGTGCCAGCAGCCAGGTACTAGGTTGGTGGGAGACCCAGTACTTC. Translating gives CASSQVLGWWETQYF.